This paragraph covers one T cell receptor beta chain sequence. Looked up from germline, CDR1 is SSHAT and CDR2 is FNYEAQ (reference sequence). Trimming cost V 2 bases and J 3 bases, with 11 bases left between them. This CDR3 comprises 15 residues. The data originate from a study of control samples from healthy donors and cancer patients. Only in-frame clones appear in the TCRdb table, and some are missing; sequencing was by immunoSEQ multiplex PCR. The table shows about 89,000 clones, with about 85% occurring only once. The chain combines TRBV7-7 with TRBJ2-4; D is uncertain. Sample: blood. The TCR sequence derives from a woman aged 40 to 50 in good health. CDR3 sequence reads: CASSLREPRKNIQYF. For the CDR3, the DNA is TGTGCCAGCAGCTTAAGGGAACCACGCAAAAACATTCAGTACTTC.